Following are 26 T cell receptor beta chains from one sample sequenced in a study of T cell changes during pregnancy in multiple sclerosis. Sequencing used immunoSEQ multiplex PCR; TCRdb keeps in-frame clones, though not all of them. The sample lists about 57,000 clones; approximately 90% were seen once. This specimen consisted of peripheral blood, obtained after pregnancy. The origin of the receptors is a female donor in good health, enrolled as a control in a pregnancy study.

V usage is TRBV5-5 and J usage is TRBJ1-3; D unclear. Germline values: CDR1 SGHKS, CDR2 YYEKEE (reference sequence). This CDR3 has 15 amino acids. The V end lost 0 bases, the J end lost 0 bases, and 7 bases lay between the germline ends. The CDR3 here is CASSLENSSGNTIYF. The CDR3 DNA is TGTGCCAGCAGCTTGGAAAACAGCTCTGGAAACACCATATATTTT.

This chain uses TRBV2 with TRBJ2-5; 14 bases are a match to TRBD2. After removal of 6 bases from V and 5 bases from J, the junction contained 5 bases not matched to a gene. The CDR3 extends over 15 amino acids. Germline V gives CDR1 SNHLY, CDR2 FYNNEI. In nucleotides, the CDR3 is TGTGCCAGCAGGGGGACTAGCGGGAGCGGGGAGACCCAGTACTTC. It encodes CASRGTSGSGETQYF.

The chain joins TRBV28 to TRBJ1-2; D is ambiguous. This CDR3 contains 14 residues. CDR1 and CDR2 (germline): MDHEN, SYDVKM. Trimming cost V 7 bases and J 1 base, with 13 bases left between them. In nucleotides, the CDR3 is TGTGCCAGCACCCCTGAGGAGATTAACTATGGCTACACCTTC. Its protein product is CASTPEEINYGYTF.

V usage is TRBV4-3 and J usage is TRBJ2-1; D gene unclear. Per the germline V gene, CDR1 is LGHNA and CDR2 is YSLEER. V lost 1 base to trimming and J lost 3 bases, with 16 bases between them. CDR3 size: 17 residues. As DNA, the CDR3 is TGCGCCAGCAGCCAAGCCTATGGCGGCGCGAACTACAATGAGCAGTTCTTC. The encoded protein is CASSQAYGGANYNEQFF.

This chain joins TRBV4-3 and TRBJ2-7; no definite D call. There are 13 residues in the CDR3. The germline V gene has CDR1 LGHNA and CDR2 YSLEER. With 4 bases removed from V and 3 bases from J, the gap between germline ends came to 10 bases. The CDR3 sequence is CASSLFTSYEQYF. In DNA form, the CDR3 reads TGCGCCAGCAGCCTATTTACCAGCTACGAGCAGTACTTC.

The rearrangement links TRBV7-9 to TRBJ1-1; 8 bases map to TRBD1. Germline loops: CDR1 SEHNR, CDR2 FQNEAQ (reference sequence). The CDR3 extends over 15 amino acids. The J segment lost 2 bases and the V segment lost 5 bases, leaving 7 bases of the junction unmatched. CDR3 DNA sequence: TGTGCCAGCAGCCCCCCGGGACAGGTAAACACTGAAGCTTTCTTT. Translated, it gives CASSPPGQVNTEAFF.

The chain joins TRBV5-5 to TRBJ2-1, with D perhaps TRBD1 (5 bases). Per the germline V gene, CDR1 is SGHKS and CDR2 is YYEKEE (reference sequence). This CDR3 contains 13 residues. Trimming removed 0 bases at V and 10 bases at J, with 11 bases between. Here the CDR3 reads CASSLAQGSEQFF. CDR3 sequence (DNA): TGTGCCAGCAGCTTGGCCCAGGGATCCGAGCAGTTCTTC.

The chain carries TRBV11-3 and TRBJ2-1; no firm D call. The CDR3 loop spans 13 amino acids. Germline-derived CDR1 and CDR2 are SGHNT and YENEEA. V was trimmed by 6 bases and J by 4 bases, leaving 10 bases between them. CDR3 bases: TGTGCCAGCAGTTCAGGAACATACAATGAGCAGTTCTTC. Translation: CASSSGTYNEQFF.

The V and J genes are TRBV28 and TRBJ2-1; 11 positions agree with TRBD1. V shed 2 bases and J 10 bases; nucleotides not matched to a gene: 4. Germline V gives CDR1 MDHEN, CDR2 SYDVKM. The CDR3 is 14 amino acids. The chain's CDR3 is CASSLGQGAKEQFF. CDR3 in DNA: TGTGCCAGCAGTTTAGGACAGGGGGCGAAGGAGCAGTTCTTC.

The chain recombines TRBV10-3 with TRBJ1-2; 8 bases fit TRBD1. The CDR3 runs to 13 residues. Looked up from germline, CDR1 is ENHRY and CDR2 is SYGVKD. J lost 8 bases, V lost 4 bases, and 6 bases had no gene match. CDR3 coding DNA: TGTGCCATCAGTGTCGAGACAGGGGTCGGCTACACCTTC. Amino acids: CAISVETGVGYTF.

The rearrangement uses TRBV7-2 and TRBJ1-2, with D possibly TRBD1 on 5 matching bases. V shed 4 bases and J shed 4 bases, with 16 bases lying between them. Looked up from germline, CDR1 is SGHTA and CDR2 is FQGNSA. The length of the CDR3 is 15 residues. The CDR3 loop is CASSWGGVTGYGYTF. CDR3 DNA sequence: TGTGCCAGCAGCTGGGGGGGGGTAACCGGCTATGGCTACACCTTC. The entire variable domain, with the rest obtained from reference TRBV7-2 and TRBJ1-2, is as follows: GAGVSQSPSNKVTEKGKDVELRCDPISGHTALYWYRQSLGQGLEFLIYFQGNSAPDKSGLPSDRFSAERTGGSVSTLTIQRTQQEDSAVYLCASSWGGVTGYGYTFGSGTRLTVV.

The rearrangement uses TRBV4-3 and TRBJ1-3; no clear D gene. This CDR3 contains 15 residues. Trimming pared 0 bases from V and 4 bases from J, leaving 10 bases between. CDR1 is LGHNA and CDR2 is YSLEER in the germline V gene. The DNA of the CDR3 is TGCGCCAGCAGCCAAGATTTGAGGGAGGGAAACACCATATATTTT. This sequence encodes CASSQDLREGNTIYF.

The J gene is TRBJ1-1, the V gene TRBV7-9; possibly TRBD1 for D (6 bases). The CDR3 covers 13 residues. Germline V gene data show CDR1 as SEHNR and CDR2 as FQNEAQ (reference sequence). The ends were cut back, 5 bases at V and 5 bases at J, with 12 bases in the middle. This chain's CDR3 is CASSDGQGTEAFF. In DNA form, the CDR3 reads TGTGCCAGCAGCGACGGGCAGGGGACTGAAGCTTTCTTT.

The CDR3 nucleotides read TGTGCCAGCAGCTTAGAGGACAGGGCGGGCAATGAGCAGTTCTTC. It yields the protein CASSLEDRAGNEQFF. This chain joins TRBV7-3 and TRBJ2-1; TRBD1 matches at 8 bases. The CDR3 length is 15 residues. Looked up from germline, CDR1 is SGHTA and CDR2 is FQGTGA. After removal of 2 bases from V and 6 bases from J, the junction contained 6 bases not matched to a gene.

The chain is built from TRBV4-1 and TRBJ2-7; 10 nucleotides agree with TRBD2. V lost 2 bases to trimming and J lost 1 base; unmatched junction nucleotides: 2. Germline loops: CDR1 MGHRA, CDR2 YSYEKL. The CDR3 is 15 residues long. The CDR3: CASSQLAGASYEQYF. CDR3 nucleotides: TGCGCCAGCAGCCAACTAGCGGGGGCATCCTACGAGCAGTACTTC.

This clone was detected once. As DNA, the CDR3 is TGTGCCAGCAGTTGGGAGTTTGGCGGTGAAGCTTTCTTT. Protein sequence: CASSWEFGGEAFF. The gene calls are TRBV6-5 and TRBJ1-1, with D uncertain. V dropped 4 bases and J dropped 7 bases, with 13 bases sitting between them. This CDR3 has 13 residues. Germline CDR1 is MNHEY and CDR2 is SVGAGI.

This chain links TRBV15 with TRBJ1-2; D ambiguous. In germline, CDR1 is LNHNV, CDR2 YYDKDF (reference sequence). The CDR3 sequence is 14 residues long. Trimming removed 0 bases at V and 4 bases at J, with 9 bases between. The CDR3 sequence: CATSRDRQAYGYTF. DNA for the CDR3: TGTGCCACCAGCAGAGATCGGCAGGCCTATGGCTACACCTTC.

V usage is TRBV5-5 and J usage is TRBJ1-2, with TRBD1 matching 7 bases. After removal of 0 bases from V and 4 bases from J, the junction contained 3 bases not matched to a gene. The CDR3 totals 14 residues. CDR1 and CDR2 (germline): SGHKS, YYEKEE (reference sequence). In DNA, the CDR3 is TGTGCCAGCAGCTTGGGGGGACAGAGCTATGGCTACACCTTC. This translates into CASSLGGQSYGYTF. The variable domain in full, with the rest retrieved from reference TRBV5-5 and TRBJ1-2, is DAGVTQSPTHLIKTRGQQVTLRCSPISGHKSVSWYQQVLGQGPQFIFQYYEKEERGRGNFPDRFSARQFPNYSSELNVNALLLGDSALYLCASSLGGQSYGYTFGSGTRLTVV.

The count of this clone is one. The CDR3 here is CASNLGGGLDTQYF. The CDR3 nucleotides are TGTGCCAGCAACCTCGGGGGGGGTTTAGATACGCAGTATTTT. This chain connects TRBV7-2 to TRBJ2-3, with 8 positions matching TRBD2. Looked up from germline, CDR1 is SGHTA and CDR2 is FQGNSA. CDR3 size: 14 residues. Losses at the gene ends were 7 bases for V and 5 bases for J; bases not matched to a gene: 8.

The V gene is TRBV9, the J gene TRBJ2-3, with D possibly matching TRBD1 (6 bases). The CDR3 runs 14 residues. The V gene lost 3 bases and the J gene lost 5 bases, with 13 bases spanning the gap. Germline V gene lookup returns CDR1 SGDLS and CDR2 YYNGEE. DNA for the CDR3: TGTGCCAGCAGCGCCCAGGGGAACCTAGATACGCAGTATTTT. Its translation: CASSAQGNLDTQYF.

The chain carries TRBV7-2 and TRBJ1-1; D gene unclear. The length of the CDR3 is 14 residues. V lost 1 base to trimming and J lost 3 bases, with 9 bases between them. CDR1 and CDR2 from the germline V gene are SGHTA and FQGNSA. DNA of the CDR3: TGTGCCAGCAGCTTAGATGGAGGTTACACTGAAGCTTTCTTT. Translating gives CASSLDGGYTEAFF. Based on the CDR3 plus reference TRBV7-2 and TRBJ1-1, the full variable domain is GAGVSQSPSNKVTEKGKDVELRCDPISGHTALYWYRQSLGQGLEFLIYFQGNSAPDKSGLPSDRFSAERTGGSVSTLTIQRTQQEDSAVYLCASSLDGGYTEAFFGQGTRLTVV.

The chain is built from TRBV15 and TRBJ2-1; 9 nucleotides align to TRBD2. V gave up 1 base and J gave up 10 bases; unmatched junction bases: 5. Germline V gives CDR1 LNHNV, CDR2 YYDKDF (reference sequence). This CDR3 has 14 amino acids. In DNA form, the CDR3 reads TGTGCCACCAGCAGAGTTAGCGGGGGCAGCGAGCAGTTCTTC. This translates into CATSRVSGGSEQFF.

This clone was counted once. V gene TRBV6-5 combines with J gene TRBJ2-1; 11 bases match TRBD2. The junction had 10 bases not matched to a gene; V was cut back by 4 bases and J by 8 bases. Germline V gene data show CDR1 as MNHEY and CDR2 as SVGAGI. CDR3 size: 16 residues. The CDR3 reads CASSFPGTSGLHEQFF. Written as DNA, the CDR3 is TGTGCCAGCAGTTTCCCCGGGACTAGCGGACTACATGAGCAGTTCTTC.

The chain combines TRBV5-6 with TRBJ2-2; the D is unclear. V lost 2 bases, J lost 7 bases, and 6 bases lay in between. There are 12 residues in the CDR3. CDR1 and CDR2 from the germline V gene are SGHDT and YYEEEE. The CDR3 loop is CASSFLYGELFF. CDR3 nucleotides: TGTGCCAGCAGCTTTCTCTACGGGGAGCTGTTTTTT.

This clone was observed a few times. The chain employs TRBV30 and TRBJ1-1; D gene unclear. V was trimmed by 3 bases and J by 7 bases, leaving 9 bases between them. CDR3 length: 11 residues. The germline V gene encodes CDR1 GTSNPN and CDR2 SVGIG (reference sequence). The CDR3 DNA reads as TGTGCCTGGAGCGCCGGGGATGAAGCTTTCTTT. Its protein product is CAWSAGDEAFF.

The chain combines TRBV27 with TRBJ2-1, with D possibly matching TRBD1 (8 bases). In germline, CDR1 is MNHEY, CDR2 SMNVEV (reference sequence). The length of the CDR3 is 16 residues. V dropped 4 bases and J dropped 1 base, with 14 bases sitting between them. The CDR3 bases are TGTGCCAGCAGTTCTCTACAGGGGGGGTCCTACAATGAGCAGTTCTTC. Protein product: CASSSLQGGSYNEQFF.